The 17 T cell receptor beta chains below were found in one sample sequenced in a study of blood T cell repertoires in COVID-19. Sequenced by immunoSEQ multiplex PCR; TCRdb stores in-frame clones only, minus some. The table includes 380,000 or so clones, 89% detected once. The specimen sequenced was peripheral blood. Source of these receptors: a man aged 35-49 years with acute or convalescent COVID-19.

V and J are TRBV9 and TRBJ2-3; tentatively, D is TRBD1 (6 bases). Germline values: CDR1 SGDLS, CDR2 YYNGEE. V was clipped by 4 bases and J by 3 bases, with 12 bases between them. The CDR3 length is 14 residues. The CDR3 region is CASSLDGQTDTQYF. CDR3 nucleotides: TGTGCCAGCAGCCTAGATGGACAGACAGATACGCAGTATTTT.

The chain couples TRBV9 to TRBJ2-3; 7 bases align to TRBD1. With 0 bases clipped from V and 5 bases from J, the junction kept 3 bases outside the gene matches. The CDR3 spans 14 residues. From germline, CDR1 is SGDLS and CDR2 YYNGEE. CDR3 region: CASSVEQGIDTQYF. The CDR3 DNA is TGTGCCAGCAGCGTAGAACAGGGGATAGATACGCAGTATTTT.

V and J are TRBV14 and TRBJ1-2; 8 bases agree with TRBD1. J lost 4 bases, V lost 0 bases, and 13 bases had no gene match. The CDR3 spans 18 residues. CDR1 is SGHDN and CDR2 is FVKESK in the germline V gene. CDR3 bases: TGTGCCAGCAGCCAAGATACTTTTGGCAGGGGGCGCATCTATGGCTACACCTTC. Its protein product is CASSQDTFGRGRIYGYTF.

The chain carries TRBV18 and TRBJ2-5, with TRBD2 identical over 8 bases. V was clipped by 1 base and J by 3 bases; unmatched bases: 4. The CDR3 loop spans 15 amino acids. Germline V gene data show CDR1 as KGHSH and CDR2 as LQKENI. The CDR3 is CASSPRSGSEETQYF. The CDR3 DNA follows: TGTGCCAGCTCACCACGGAGCGGGAGTGAAGAGACCCAGTACTTC.

The rearrangement links TRBV7-6 to TRBJ2-5, with 8 bases lining up with TRBD1. This CDR3 has 15 amino acids. V shed 5 bases, J shed 7 bases, and the junction held 12 bases outside the gene matches. Germline values: CDR1 SGHVS, CDR2 FNYEAQ. CDR3 in amino acids: CASSPGQGRGPTQYF. In nucleotides, the CDR3 is TGTGCCAGCAGCCCAGGACAGGGAAGGGGGCCGACCCAGTACTTC.

The chain has TRBV9 and TRBJ2-4; 9 bases agree with TRBD1. This CDR3 contains 16 residues. The V and J ends lost 3 bases and 0 bases, in that order; junction bases with no gene match: 4. Germline CDR1 reads SGDLS; CDR2 reads YYNGEE. The CDR3 DNA follows: TGTGCCAGCAGCGGTCCGGGACAGGGAGCCAAAAACATTCAGTACTTC. This sequence encodes CASSGPGQGAKNIQYF.

This clone was counted a single time. DNA of the CDR3: TGTGCCAGCAGTTTGACACAGAACCATGGCTACACCTTC. It is translated as CASSLTQNHGYTF. V is TRBV27 and J is TRBJ1-2; D not certain. The V gene's germline CDR1 is MNHEY and CDR2 SMNVEV (reference sequence). The CDR3 runs to 13 residues. With 3 bases removed from V and 6 bases from J, the gap between germline ends came to 11 bases.

This chain uses TRBV19 with TRBJ2-7, with 8 bases aligning to TRBD1. CDR1 LNHDA and CDR2 SQIVND come from the germline V gene (reference sequence). V lost 1 base, J lost 3 bases, and 5 bases stayed unmatched. This CDR3 is 15 amino acids long. In DNA form, the CDR3 reads TGTGCCAGTAGTATAGGGGCAGGGGGCTACTACGAGCAGTACTTC. Protein: CASSIGAGGYYEQYF.

This rearrangement joins TRBV4-1 to TRBJ1-1, with TRBD1 matching 7 bases. Trimming took 6 bases from V and 5 from J; bases not matched to a gene: 15. This CDR3 is built from 16 residues. CDR1 is MGHRA and CDR2 is YSYEKL in the germline V gene. The CDR3 bases are TGCGCCAGCAGAAAGGCCCGACAGGGCTTGGGAACTGAAGCTTTCTTT. This encodes CASRKARQGLGTEAFF.

J is TRBJ1-2 and V is TRBV5-1; 7 nucleotides agree with TRBD1. The CDR3 consists of 14 residues. CDR1 and CDR2 (germline): SGHRS, YFSETQ. Trimming cost V 3 bases and J 4 bases; bases outside gene matches: 6. In DNA form, the CDR3 reads TGCGCCAGCAGCTCAGGGAACAGGGGCTATGGCTACACCTTC. It translates to CASSSGNRGYGYTF.

The chain employs TRBV29-1 and TRBJ1-1; 9 bases map to TRBD1. V shed 6 bases, J shed 10 bases, and the junction held 12 bases outside the gene matches. The CDR3 is 13 amino acids. Germline CDR1 is SQVTM and CDR2 is ANQGSEA. The CDR3 region is CSVGIPGQGSAFF. The CDR3 region has the DNA TGCAGCGTCGGTATACCGGGACAGGGCTCAGCTTTCTTT.

The rearrangement links TRBV9 to TRBJ1-5, with D perhaps matching TRBD1 (5 bases). CDR1 SGDLS and CDR2 YYNGEE come from the germline V gene. This CDR3 region has 14 residues. V lost 0 bases to trimming and J lost 7 bases, with 11 bases between them. CDR3 protein: CASSVDTGRQPQHF. CDR3 in DNA: TGTGCCAGCAGCGTAGATACAGGTAGACAGCCCCAGCATTTT. Full variable domain (rest looked up from reference TRBV9 and TRBJ1-5): DSGVTQTPKHLITATGQRVTLRCSPRSGDLSVYWYQQSLDQGLQFLIQYYNGEERAKGNILERFSAQQFPDLHSELNLSSLELGDSALYFCASSVDTGRQPQHFGDGTRLSIL.

The gene calls are TRBV6-5 and TRBJ2-1, with no clear D. The CDR3 has 13 amino acids. V was clipped by 8 bases and J by 0 bases, with 8 bases between them. Germline values: CDR1 MNHEY, CDR2 SVGAGI. Written as DNA, the CDR3 is TGTGCCAGCGGCACATCCTCCTACAATGAGCAGTTCTTC. Translated: CASGTSSYNEQFF.

The V and J genes are TRBV19 and TRBJ2-3, with D hard to call. This CDR3 has 14 amino acids. CDR1 is LNHDA, CDR2 SQIVND, per germline (reference sequence). Trimming took 0 bases from V and 0 from J, leaving 4 bases between them. CDR3: CASSIETSTDTQYF. The CDR3 DNA follows: TGTGCCAGTAGTATAGAAACAAGCACAGATACGCAGTATTTT.

The rearrangement joins TRBV7-9 to TRBJ2-5; 10 bases are a match to TRBD2. The length of the CDR3 is 17 residues. V shed 0 bases, J shed 5 bases, and the junction held 9 bases outside the gene matches. Germline CDR1 reads SEHNR; CDR2 reads FQNEAQ (reference sequence). In DNA, the CDR3 is TGTGCCAGCAGCTTAGCTAGCGGGGGGCCTCCGGCTGAGACCCAGTACTTC. It is translated as CASSLASGGPPAETQYF.

This clone was picked up a small number of times. The genes are TRBV6-6 and TRBJ1-1; D not resolved. V dropped 2 bases and J dropped 7 bases, with 8 bases sitting between them. Germline CDR1 reads MNHNY; CDR2 reads SVGAGI (reference sequence). The CDR3 contains 12 residues. The CDR3 DNA reads as TGTGCCAGCAGTTACGAGTATAGTGAAGCTTTCTTT. This sequence encodes CASSYEYSEAFF.

V usage is TRBV19 and J usage is TRBJ1-1, with 7 bases fitting TRBD1. With 8 bases clipped from V and 4 bases from J, the junction kept 7 bases outside the gene matches. CDR1 and CDR2 from the germline V gene are LNHDA and SQIVND (reference sequence). CDR3 length: 13 amino acids. CDR3 nucleotides: TGTGCCAGTGCACAGGGGTTTGCCACTGAAGCTTTCTTT. This codes for CASAQGFATEAFF.